This TCR beta chain derives from a study of T-cell reconstitution after alpha-beta-depleted transplantation in children. Findings and caveats of the study: The origin of high day-60 TCRbeta diversity in some patients lay in surviving recipient T cells and thymic progenitors. By about two months after transplant, alpha-beta T cells reportedly arose from several hundred graft clones that had expanded.

Germline-derived CDR1 and CDR2 are SGDLS and YYNGEE. The CDR3 loop spans 15 amino acids. Germline trimming cut 5 bases from V and 2 bases from J; bases unmatched to any gene: 8. This clonotype was counted only a few times. What it binds is unknown. Unique molecular identifiers were incorporated when the TCRbeta library was constructed. MiXCR was run by TCRdb on the PCR reads, yielding one entry per CDR3 protein. The sample contains about a million distinct CDR3 sequences, 25% to 35% of which appear only once. The TCR was taken from a boy less than two years old who had a stem cell transplant for SCID, so the T cells may come from the graft donor. The sample consisted of PBMCs, mostly from graft donor cells, taken 360 days after TCRalphabeta/CD19-depleted stem cell transplant. This chain links TRBV9 with TRBJ2-7; 9 nucleotides agree with TRBD1. The CDR3 is CASSRDRDGPYEQYF. In DNA, the CDR3 is TGTGCCAGCAGTCGGGACAGGGATGGCCCCTACGAGCAGTACTTC.